Included here is one T cell receptor (beta chain) sequence, with context. This clonotype came up a few times. Its recognized antigen is unknown. The record has no base qualities; no much larger clone is one base away. The germline V gene (reference sequence) yields MNHNY for CDR1 and SVGAGI for CDR2. Trimming removed 3 bases from V and 7 bases from J; the gene matches leave 4 bases unexplained. The CDR3, cysteine through phenylalanine, is 13 amino acids long. CDR3 DNA only is kept here, 39 bases in frame from base 1. Ficoll-Paque density gradient centrifugation was used to isolate PBMCs. Sequencing used an Illumina NovaSeq 6000. Using 5'RACE with constant-segment primers, TCRalpha and TCRbeta cDNA libraries were constructed, with sample barcodes and unique molecular identifiers added in the process. RNA was extracted from every sample with Trizol reagent. The libraries were amplified in two PCR steps, and the second step added a second sample barcode and Illumina TruSeq adapters. Sequencing of the libraries was done on an Illumina NovaSeq, producing 2 x 150 bp paired-end reads. From the authors' description of their analysis: With migec v1.2.7, reads were demultiplexed and then collapsed into UMI-guided consensus sequences. With mixcr v2.1.11, UMI consensuses were aligned to TRA and TRB V and J templates and assembled into clonotypes. Expanded or contracted clonotypes were those called significant by both edgeR and NoisET, with noise models trained on biological replicates. For edgeR calls, the thresholds were a false discovery rate-adjusted p below 0.01 and a log2 fold-change of 1. PCA with hierarchical clustering of max-normalized trajectories of the 1000 most abundant clonotypes was used as exploratory dynamics analysis. Separately sequenced CD4+ and CD8+ repertoires were used to assign a CD4 or CD8 phenotype to each responding clone. TCRdb applied fastp at Q25 and MiXCR to the public reads, then kept only in-frame beta chains. For every CDR3 protein sequence, its rows merge into one entry that carries the most common genes and DNA. TCRdb's processing, not the authors', yielded these V and J calls. The sample table lists under 150,000 distinct CDR3 sequences, around a fifth of them with a count of one. 40% to 50% of the sample goes to the ten largest clones.

The record originates from a study of T-cell memory formation after mild COVID-19 (dated by TCRdb to the early 2020s). About the full investigation: Most TCR sequence clusters were specific to one of the two donors. In two donors, T-cell clones that expanded and contracted after mild COVID-19 were tracked by sequencing TCRalpha and TCRbeta repertoires over time. The cohort comprised two young, previously healthy adult volunteers, one female and one male.

What the authors observed across the whole study: Clones that contracted from day 15 to 85 showed balanced CD4/CD8 phenotypes, whereas a second wave of clones that expanded from day 15 to 37 leaned towards CD4+. Contracting CD4+ clones turned up mainly in the CM and EM memory subsets, whereas EMRA was where CD8+ clones were enriched. SARS-CoV-2 specificity of the second-wave clones peaking on day 37 was not confirmed. Only a couple of mild cases were covered in the study, and larger cohorts including severe cases with pre-infection samples were considered necessary. Some responding clones were found in pre-infection memory, which suggests that pre-existing cross-reactive memory T cells took part in the SARS-CoV-2 response.

Sequenced sample: PBMCs or a T cell subset sorted from them (not recorded which). This clonotype was sampled from a man in his late teens or twenties who had mild COVID-19 (a few samples of this study predate the infection). The sample titles of this study are shuffled in the database, so cell type and time point are left out; the donor was told from shared clones. The V gene is TRBV6-6 and the J gene is TRBJ1-1, with TRBD1 identical over 8 junction bases. CDR3 loop: CASSYSRGLEAFF. The bases are TGTGCCAGCAGTTATTCCAGGGGGCTTGAAGCTTTCTTT.